This T cell receptor (beta chain) was sequenced for a study of blood T cell repertoires in COVID-19. Study at large: The United States, Italy and Spain supplied acute and convalescent COVID-19 samples.

Seattle-derived patients entered the study during active infection and were followed longitudinally. Per the study methods: Amplifying reference gene primers gave estimates of nucleated cell counts. Measured with immunoSEQ multiplex PCR; TCRdb has only the in-frame clones, and not every one. From that table come the V and J calls and clone size; the DNA was used to work out D and trimming. The sample contains about 170,000 clones, 80% to 85% of which appear only once. V lost 0 bases and J 4 bases, leaving 6 bases between the germline ends. Germline assignment: CDR1 MNHEY and CDR2 SVGAGI. The CDR3 runs 13 residues. As regards this clone: The same CDR3 is also encoded by other DNA sequences in this sample.

The sequencing input was peripheral blood. This clonotype originated in a woman aged 70 to 79 with COVID-19, enrolled during active disease. The chain has TRBV6-5 and TRBJ1-2; D gene uncertain. The CDR3 protein is CASSYSRGYGYTF. In DNA, the CDR3 is TGTGCCAGCAGTTACTCGCGGGGCTATGGCTACACCTTC.